Described below is a single T cell receptor (beta chain) sequence and its context. Its antigen is as yet unknown. Primers for the PCR totalled 60 Vbeta and 13 Jbeta. Using immunoSEQ multiplex PCR, the repertoire was profiled, and TCRdb retains in-frame clones only, with some absent. The data contain a few hundred thousand clones, about 81% of them singletons. This sample is part of a study of cytomegalovirus exposure and HLA in healthy donors. Study outcomes and limitations: The study recorded over 150 TCR beta chains that were cytomegalovirus-associated. V- and J-gene trimming of TCR beta was linked (in a later analysis) to a missense DCLRE1C variant. Later work found most CMV-associated TCR beta chains apparently HLA-restricted. In vitro data verified a few CMV-associated chains as specific for CMV antigens.

Germline lookup yields CDR1 MDHEN and CDR2 SYDVKM. The CDR3 sequence is 14 residues long. Deletions cut 2 bases from V and 6 bases from J, with 10 bases between. V is TRBV28 and J is TRBJ2-2; a weak D match, TRBD2 (5 bases). Sequencing was performed on PBMCs. The source of this sequence is a woman in her fifties or sixties in good health and CMV-seropositive. The CDR3 sequence is CASSLEGVPGELFF. CDR3 nucleotides: TGTGCCAGCAGTTTAGAGGGAGTCCCCGGGGAGCTGTTTTTT.